The rows below give T cell receptor beta chains drawn from one sample of a study of radiation and T cells in renal cell carcinoma. Only in-frame clones appear in the TCRdb table, and some are missing; sequencing was by immunoSEQ multiplex PCR. The repertoire holds 65,000 to 80,000 clones, with 80% to 90% as singletons. The starting material was blood, obtained from a patient whose treatment included radiotherapy and nephrectomy. These receptors were collected from a woman between 45 and 65 years old with renal cell carcinoma. Both conserved end residues are part of each CDR3. Fields, in order: clone size, D gene, V gene, J gene, CDR3 DNA, CDR3 protein. A D gene is named only where the DNA matches it firmly. Clone size is not always given. Where it is, it says once, few, many or a class for expanded clones.

>-|-|TRBV9|TRBJ2-5
TGTGCCAGCAGCGTATTGTTCGGAGAGACCCAGTACTTC
CASSVLFGETQYF
>-|TRBD2|TRBV5-4|TRBJ2-7
TGTGCCAGCAGCTTGGGTGCTAGCGGGGGGCTCGAGCAGTACTTC
CASSLGASGGLEQYF
>-|-|TRBV9|TRBJ2-7
TGTGCCAGCAGCCCCTCGGGCTACGAGCAGTACTTC
CASSPSGYEQYF
>-|TRBD2|TRBV28|TRBJ2-7
TGTGCCAGCAGGCCCTCGGCCGGGACTAGCGTCCCCTACGAGCAGTACTTC
CASRPSAGTSVPYEQYF
>-|-|TRBV6-1|TRBJ2-5
TGTGCCAGCAGTGAGCCAGGGACGATTCAAGAGACCCAGTACTTC
CASSEPGTIQETQYF
>-|-|TRBV5-1|TRBJ1-2
TGCGCCAGCAGCTTGGGCATAGGACCTCTTCGGAACTATGGCTACACCTTC
CASSLGIGPLRNYGYTF
>once|-|TRBV4-3|TRBJ1-6
TGCGCCAGCAGCCCTGGGGGGGGCGCTTCACCCCTCCACTTT
CASSPGGGASPLHF
>-|-|TRBV28|TRBJ1-4
TGTGCCAGCAGTTTCCCGGGCGGGGATAATGAAAAACTGTTTTTT
CASSFPGGDNEKLFF
>-|TRBD2|TRBV10-2|TRBJ2-7
TGCGCCAGCAGCCCAGGACTAGCGGATTCCTACGAGCAGTACTTC
CASSPGLADSYEQYF
>-|TRBD2|TRBV19|TRBJ2-3
TGTGCCAGTAGTATGTTGCCAATATCATCACTAGCGGTTAGCACAGATACGCAGTATTTT
CASSMLPISSLAVSTDTQYF
>-|TRBD2|TRBV7-2|TRBJ2-4
TGTGCCAGCAGCTTGGGACTAGCGGGGGGCAGAGGAAACATTCAGTACTTC
CASSLGLAGGRGNIQYF
>-|TRBD2|TRBV2|TRBJ2-1
TGTGCCAGCAGTGAACAGGCGGGAGCTGGGGAGCAGTTCTTC
CASSEQAGAGEQFF
>-|-|TRBV6-5|TRBJ1-2
TGTGCCAGCAGTTACGAATATAACTATGGCTACACCTTC
CASSYEYNYGYTF
>-|-|TRBV9|TRBJ1-1
TGTGCCAGCTCAGACAGTTTGAACACTGAAGCTTTCTTT
CASSDSLNTEAFF
>-|TRBD1|TRBV5-4|TRBJ1-4
TGTGCCAGCAGCCCCTCGACAGGGGAGGGTGAAAAACTGTTTTTT
CASSPSTGEGEKLFF
>-|-|TRBV4-1|TRBJ2-5
TGCGCCAGCAGCCAATACGGGCAGGGAAAAGAGACCCAGTACTTC
CASSQYGQGKETQYF
>-|-|TRBV10-3|TRBJ2-3
TGTGCCATCAGTGAGTGGCAGGGACAAGATACGCAGTATTTT
CAISEWQGQDTQYF
>-|-|TRBV7-3|TRBJ2-7
TGTGCCAGCAGCCCACAGGGTTTGGGCGAGCAGTACTTC
CASSPQGLGEQYF
>-|-|TRBV5-4|TRBJ2-1
TGTGCCAGCAGCTTATCGGTGCGGGGCGTGGGTAATGAGCAGTTCTTC
CASSLSVRGVGNEQFF
>-|-|TRBV4-1|TRBJ1-1
TGCGCCAGCAGCCAAGATGCGGAGAACACTGAAGCTTTCTTT
CASSQDAENTEAFF
>-|TRBD1|TRBV19|TRBJ2-7
TGTGCCAGTAGTATCGGACAGGGGGCGGCGGGCCAGTACTTC
CASSIGQGAAGQYF